The T cell receptor (beta chain) described here comes from a study of OX40 agonist ivuxolimab in advanced cancers. Study-level background: Participants, approximately 81% male, averaged roughly 55 years of age, ranging from about 23 to 80. Earlier anti-PD-1, anti-PD-L1 or anti-CTLA-4 therapy was permitted; about 39% had received some.

Whole-study findings and limits: A proportion of nonresponders additionally exhibited low normalized T-cell clonal expansion.

Cycle 7 day 1, cycle 4 day 1, and baseline were the timepoints at which blood was sampled. This clone was observed a single time. Its target is not known. V shed 4 bases and J 2 bases; nucleotides not matched to a gene: 8. CDR1 is SQVTM, CDR2 ANQGSEA, per germline. This CDR3 comprises 16 residues. Clones were read by immunoSEQ multiplex PCR, and TCRdb kept only the in-frame ones, dropping some. The table records 20,000 to 25,000 clones, 84% of them present only once. The chain employs TRBV29-1 and TRBJ1-5, with TRBD1 matching over 10 bases. This clonotype was sampled from an adult with an advanced solid tumor such as melanoma, head and neck, liver or kidney cancer. This specimen was CD4+ or CD8+ T cells sorted from blood, taken in a trial of the OX40 agonist ivuxolimab. Here the CDR3 DNA reads TGCAGCGTTGCCGGATCGGGGACAGGGGGCAATCAGCCCCAGCATTTT. This translates into CSVAGSGTGGNQPQHF.